This T cell receptor (beta chain) was sequenced for a study of cytomegalovirus exposure and HLA in healthy donors. Findings and limits, study-wide: Over 150 TCR beta chains were listed as cytomegalovirus-associated. In a later analysis, a missense DCLRE1C variant was linked to TCR beta V- and J-gene trimming.

This PCR relied on a set of 60 Vbeta primers and 13 Jbeta primers. TCRdb's table, derived via immunoSEQ multiplex PCR, lists solely in-frame clones and lacks some. The data contain about 140,000 clones, roughly 83% of them singletons. This CDR3 has 12 amino acids. V gave up 4 bases and J gave up 6 bases, with 9 bases separating them. The germline CDR1 and CDR2 sequences are SNHLY and FYNNEI. About this clone itself: The target antigen is unknown.

The sample consisted of PBMCs. The V and J genes are TRBV2 and TRBJ1-1; maybe TRBD1 (6 bases). The receptor was derived from a female donor in good health and CMV-seronegative. The CDR3 region has the DNA TGTGCCAGCAGTGGACAGGCCGCTGAAGCTTTCTTT. This codes for CASSGQAAEAFF. Combining the CDR3 with reference TRBV2 and TRBJ1-1 gives the whole variable domain EPEVTQTPSHQVTQMGQEVILRCVPISNHLYFYWYRQILGQKVEFLVSFYNNEISEKSEIFDDQFSVERPDGSNFTLKIRSTKLEDSAMYFCASSGQAAEAFFGQGTRLTVV.